One and the same sample provided the 10 T cell receptor beta chains below, sequenced in a study of vaccination effects on CD4 cells after COVID-19. These TCRs are of unknown antigen specificity. Using viral peptide pools, the ViraFEST assay grew out antigen-specific CD4+ T cells prior to sequencing. At the end of roughly ten days of culture, CD4+ T cells were isolated. Of the BNT162b2 and mRNA-1273 vaccines, participants received two doses of one or the other. Method: immunoSEQ multiplex PCR; TCRdb's copy keeps in-frame clones and lacks some. The data contain tens of thousands of clones, around two thirds of them seen just once; the ten biggest clones take up about 1.6%. Specimen: CD4+ T cells from PBMCs cultured with HCoV-229E spike peptides, collected after COVID-19 vaccination. These receptors came from a human donor who received a COVID-19 vaccine.

The chain couples TRBV18 to TRBJ1-1; no clear D gene. The CDR3 length is 12 residues. Trimming pared 3 bases from V and 4 bases from J, leaving 6 bases between. Germline V gene data show CDR1 as KGHSH and CDR2 as LQKENI. In DNA, the CDR3 is TGTGCCAGCTCACCCCGGAGCACTGAAGCTTTCTTT. As protein: CASSPRSTEAFF.

The chain is built from TRBV29-1 and TRBJ2-1, with TRBD2 matching over 13 bases. Germline CDR1 reads SQVTM; CDR2 reads ANQGSEA. The V gene end was trimmed by 4 bases and the J gene end by 7 bases; junction bases not matched to a gene: 4. The CDR3 covers 14 residues. DNA of the CDR3: TGCAGCGTTGTACGACTAGCGGGGGGAAATGAGCAGTTCTTC. It specifies CSVVRLAGGNEQFF.

The chain has TRBV5-6 and TRBJ1-1; 8 positions match TRBD1. With V trimmed by 2 bases and J by 5 bases, 5 bases remained unmatched. This CDR3 is 14 amino acids long. CDR1 SGHDT and CDR2 YYEEEE come from the germline V gene. The CDR3 DNA reads as TGTGCCAGCAGCTTCAGGGGGCGAGGGACTGAAGCTTTCTTT. Its protein is CASSFRGRGTEAFF.

This rearrangement joins TRBV9 to TRBJ1-4; 8 bases are a match to TRBD1. The CDR3 loop spans 14 amino acids. The germline V gene has CDR1 SGDLS and CDR2 YYNGEE. After removal of 4 bases from V and 5 bases from J, the junction contained 4 bases not matched to a gene. The CDR3 reads CASSPGTGNEKLFF. CDR3 nucleotide sequence: TGTGCCAGCAGCCCCGGGACAGGAAATGAAAAACTGTTTTTT.

This chain connects TRBV18 to TRBJ1-1; tentative D call: TRBD1 (5 bases). Per germline, CDR1 KGHSH and CDR2 LQKENI. V lost 6 bases and J lost 3, with 11 bases in between. CDR3 length: 13 amino acids. The CDR3 region is CASSSSGYTEAFF. The CDR3 DNA sequence: TGTGCCAGCTCCTCGTCAGGGTACACTGAAGCTTTCTTT.

This chain connects TRBV5-1 to TRBJ2-1; tentatively, D is TRBD1 (6 bases). Trimming removed 2 bases at V and 9 bases at J, with 21 bases between. The V gene's germline CDR1 is SGHRS and CDR2 YFSETQ. CDR3 length: 16 amino acids. This chain's CDR3 is CASSFQPGQPLGEQFF. The CDR3 DNA is TGCGCCAGCAGCTTCCAACCTGGACAGCCGCTCGGTGAGCAGTTCTTC.

This sequence joins TRBV3-1 (or the pseudogene TRBV3-2) and TRBJ1-5; D is ambiguous. There are 14 residues in the CDR3. Germline V gene sequence: CDR1 LGHDT, CDR2 YNNKEL (reference sequence). The V end was cut by 1 base, the J end by 2 bases, with 6 bases between. CDR3 bases: TGTGCCAGCAGCCAAGGCAGCGGCAATCAGCCCCAGCATTTT. This sequence encodes CASSQGSGNQPQHF.

This clone showed up just a few times. The V gene is TRBV4-1, the J gene TRBJ2-7; D could derive from TRBD1 or TRBD2 (5 bases each). The CDR3 consists of 15 residues. CDR1 and CDR2 (germline): MGHRA, YSYEKL. The ends were cut back, 3 bases at V and 2 bases at J, with 14 bases in the middle. In DNA form, the CDR3 reads TGCGCCAGCAGCCAGGACACTGGACTGACCTACGAGCAGTACGTC. As protein: CASSQDTGLTYEQYV.

The chain combines TRBV3-1 (or the pseudogene TRBV3-2) with TRBJ1-2, with 7 bases matching TRBD1. V lost 4 bases, J lost 9 bases, and 8 bases stayed unmatched. Per the germline V gene, CDR1 is LGHDT and CDR2 is YNNKEL (reference sequence). CDR3 length: 13 residues. The CDR3 loop is CASSPGQSVSYTF. The CDR3 DNA follows: TGTGCCAGCAGCCCGGGACAGTCCGTGAGCTACACCTTC.

The genes are TRBV9 and TRBJ2-2; D possibly corresponds to TRBD2 (5 bases). Looked up from germline, CDR1 is SGDLS and CDR2 is YYNGEE. This CDR3 contains 16 residues. Trimming shortened V by 0 bases and J by 4 bases, and 13 bases separated the two germline ends. The CDR3 here is CASSVGLARVTGELFF. For the CDR3, the DNA is TGTGCCAGCAGCGTAGGCCTAGCTAGGGTCACCGGGGAGCTGTTTTTT. Together with reference TRBV9 and TRBJ2-2, the CDR3 gives the full variable domain: DSGVTQTPKHLITATGQRVTLRCSPRSGDLSVYWYQQSLDQGLQFLIQYYNGEERAKGNILERFSAQQFPDLHSELNLSSLELGDSALYFCASSVGLARVTGELFFGEGSRLTVL.